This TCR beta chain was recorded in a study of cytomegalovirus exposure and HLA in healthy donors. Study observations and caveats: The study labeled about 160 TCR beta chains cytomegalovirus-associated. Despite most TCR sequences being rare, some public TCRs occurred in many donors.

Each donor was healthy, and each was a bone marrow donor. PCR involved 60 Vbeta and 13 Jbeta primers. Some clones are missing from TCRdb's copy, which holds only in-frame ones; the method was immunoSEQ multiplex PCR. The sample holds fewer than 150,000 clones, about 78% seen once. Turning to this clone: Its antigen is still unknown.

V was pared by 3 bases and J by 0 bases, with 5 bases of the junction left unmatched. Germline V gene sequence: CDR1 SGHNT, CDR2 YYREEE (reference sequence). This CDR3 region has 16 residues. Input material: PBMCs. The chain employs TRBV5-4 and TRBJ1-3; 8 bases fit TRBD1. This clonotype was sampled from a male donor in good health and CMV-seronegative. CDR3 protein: CASSSDRGPSGNTIYF. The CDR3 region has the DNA TGTGCCAGCAGCTCCGACAGGGGACCCTCTGGAAACACCATATATTTT.